This T cell receptor beta chain was found in a study of cytomegalovirus exposure and HLA in healthy donors. The study, taken as a whole, reports: As a later analysis showed, a missense DCLRE1C variant was linked to trimming of TCR beta V- and J-genes.

PCR was performed using 60 Vbeta and 13 Jbeta primers. Generated by immunoSEQ multiplex PCR, the TCRdb table keeps only in-frame clones and is missing some. This repertoire shows about 160,000 clones, 70% to 85% found once; its top ten account for 1.4%. The junction had 3 bases not matched to a gene; V was cut back by 2 bases and J by 5 bases. Germline V CDR1 and CDR2: SGHAT, FQNNGV. The CDR3 runs 14 residues. To note about this clone: The antigen is undetermined.

V gene TRBV11-2 combines with J gene TRBJ2-3, with TRBD1 matching 8 bases. The clonotype was recovered from a male donor in good health and CMV-seronegative. Sequenced material: PBMCs. CDR3 DNA: TGTGCCAGCAGCTTACAGGGGGCGGGAGATACGCAGTATTTT. Amino acid sequence: CASSLQGAGDTQYF.